This T cell receptor beta chain was identified in a study of OX40 agonist ivuxolimab in advanced cancers. Across the study: Ivuxolimab was administered intravenously to patients at 0.01 to 10 mg/kg every 2 weeks. Partial responses, seen in three patients, involved one hepatocellular carcinoma and two cutaneous melanomas. Regarding the study as a whole: At 0.1-3.0 mg/kg, partial responders had clonal expansion among the lowest observed.

A word on this clone: Its antigen is undetermined.

Some clones are missing from TCRdb's copy, which holds only in-frame ones; the method was immunoSEQ multiplex PCR. The sample holds tens of thousands of clones, about nine tenths seen once. This sequence was found in an adult with an advanced solid tumor such as melanoma, head and neck, liver or kidney cancer. The sample consisted of CD4+ or CD8+ T cells sorted from blood, taken in a trial of the OX40 agonist ivuxolimab.

In DNA, the CDR3 is TGTGCCAGCGTGGAAGCTGTACAAGAGACCCAGTACTTC. It yields the protein CASVEAVQETQYF. This chain links TRBV9 with TRBJ2-5, with unresolved D. The CDR3 consists of 13 residues. Per the germline V gene, CDR1 is SGDLS and CDR2 is YYNGEE. The V end was cut by 7 bases, the J end by 2 bases, with 12 bases between.